A selection of T cell receptor beta chains follows, all from one sample in a study of T cell responses to AZD1222 COVID-19 vaccine. Profiling relied on immunoSEQ multiplex PCR, and the TCRdb table lists in-frame clones only, not all of them. The top ten clones hold 18% of a sample with about 40,000 clones, around 80% of them seen once. Sample: peripheral blood, taken 28 days after the second AZD1222 dose. These receptors originate from an adult who received the AZD1222 COVID-19 vaccine. The CDR3 runs from the conserved cysteine through the conserved F or W.

v_call cdr3_aa
TRBV6-5 CASSYSTGGAYEQYF
TRBV3-1/TRBV3-2 CASSQVQVAGFYGYTF
TRBV30 CAWSVQRGTDTQYF
TRBV6-5 CASSNPKGGYTF
TRBV5-5 CASSMGPWETQYF
TRBV27 CASQTGGQETQYF
TRBV3-1/TRBV3-2 CASSQGFAGGRSPLHF
TRBV27 CASSLYQAGQPQHF
TRBV4-2 CASSQGTGQGAETQYF
TRBV5-1 CASSLEGQGPNTEAFF
TRBV7-8 CASSLGAGNEQYF
TRBV9 CASSFTSGTITDTQYF
TRBV19 CASSITQDWAYGYTF
TRBV5-1 CASSWSLNTEAFF
TRBV7-9 CASSLGRDDQPQHF
TRBV7-9 CASSLGLADQETQYF
TRBV2 CASSERTWVGSNQPQHF
TRBV19 CASSPQGGDPPLHF
TRBV19 CASSIWQNNEKLFF
TRBV14 CASSLGGAHEKLFF
TRBV6-5 CASRYSGVGDEQFF
TRBV29-1 CSVPGQGAYEQYF
TRBV30 CARGSPGGYGYTF
TRBV19 CASSNMGNTIYF
TRBV7-3 CASSLTVGGSPLHF
TRBV30 CAWDRLRQTTF
TRBV18 CASSPRGAGSGNTIYF
TRBV11-2 CASSRPPWGQGVTGELFF
TRBV28 CASSTLRYEQYF
TRBV19 CASSTTGITEAFF
TRBV28 CASSLTGTGGSGYTF
TRBV29-1 CSVERGGHTEAFF
TRBV6-1 CASSEAFRGTPYGYTF
TRBV3-1/TRBV3-2 CASSQAGGRQPQHF
TRBV6-5 CASRTGVGTGYGYTF
TRBV27 CASRSYTYGYTF
TRBV3-1/TRBV3-2 CASSAGVLIRAEAFF
TRBV18 CASSPLGSISDTIYF